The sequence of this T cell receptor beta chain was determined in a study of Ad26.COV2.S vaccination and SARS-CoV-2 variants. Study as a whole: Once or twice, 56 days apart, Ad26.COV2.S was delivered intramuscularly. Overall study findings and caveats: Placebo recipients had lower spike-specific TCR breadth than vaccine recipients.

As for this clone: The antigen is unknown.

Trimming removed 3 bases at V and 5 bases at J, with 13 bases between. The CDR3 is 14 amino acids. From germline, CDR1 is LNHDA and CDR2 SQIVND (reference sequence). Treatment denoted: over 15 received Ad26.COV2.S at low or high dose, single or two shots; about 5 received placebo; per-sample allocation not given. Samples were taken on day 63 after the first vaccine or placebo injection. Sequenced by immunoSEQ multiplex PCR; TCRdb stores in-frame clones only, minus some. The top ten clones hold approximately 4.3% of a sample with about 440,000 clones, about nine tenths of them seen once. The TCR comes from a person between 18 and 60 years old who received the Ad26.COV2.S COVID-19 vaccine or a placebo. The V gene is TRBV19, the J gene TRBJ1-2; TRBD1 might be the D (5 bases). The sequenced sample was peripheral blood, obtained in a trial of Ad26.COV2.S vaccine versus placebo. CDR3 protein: CASSITGDLYGYTF. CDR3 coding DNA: TGTGCCAGTAGTATTACAGGTGATCTGTATGGCTACACCTTC.